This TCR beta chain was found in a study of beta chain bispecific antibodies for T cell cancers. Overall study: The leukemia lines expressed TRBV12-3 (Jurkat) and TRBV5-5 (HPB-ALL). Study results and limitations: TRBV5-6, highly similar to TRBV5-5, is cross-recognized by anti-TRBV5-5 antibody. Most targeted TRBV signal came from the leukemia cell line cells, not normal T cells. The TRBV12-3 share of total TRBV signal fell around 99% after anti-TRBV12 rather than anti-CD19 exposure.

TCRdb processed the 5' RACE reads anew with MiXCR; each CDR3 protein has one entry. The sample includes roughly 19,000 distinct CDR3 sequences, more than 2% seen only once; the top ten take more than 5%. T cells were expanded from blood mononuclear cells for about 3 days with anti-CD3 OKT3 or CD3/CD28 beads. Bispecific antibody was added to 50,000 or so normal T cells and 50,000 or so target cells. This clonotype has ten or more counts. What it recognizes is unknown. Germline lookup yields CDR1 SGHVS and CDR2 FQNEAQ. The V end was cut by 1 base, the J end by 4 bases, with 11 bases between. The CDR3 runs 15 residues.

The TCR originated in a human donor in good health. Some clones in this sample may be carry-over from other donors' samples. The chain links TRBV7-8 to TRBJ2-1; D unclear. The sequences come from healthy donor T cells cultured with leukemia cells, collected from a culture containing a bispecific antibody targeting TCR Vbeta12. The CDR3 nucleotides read TGTGCCAGCAGCTTAGTGAGTCGGGTATACAATGAGCAGTTCTTC. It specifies CASSLVSRVYNEQFF.